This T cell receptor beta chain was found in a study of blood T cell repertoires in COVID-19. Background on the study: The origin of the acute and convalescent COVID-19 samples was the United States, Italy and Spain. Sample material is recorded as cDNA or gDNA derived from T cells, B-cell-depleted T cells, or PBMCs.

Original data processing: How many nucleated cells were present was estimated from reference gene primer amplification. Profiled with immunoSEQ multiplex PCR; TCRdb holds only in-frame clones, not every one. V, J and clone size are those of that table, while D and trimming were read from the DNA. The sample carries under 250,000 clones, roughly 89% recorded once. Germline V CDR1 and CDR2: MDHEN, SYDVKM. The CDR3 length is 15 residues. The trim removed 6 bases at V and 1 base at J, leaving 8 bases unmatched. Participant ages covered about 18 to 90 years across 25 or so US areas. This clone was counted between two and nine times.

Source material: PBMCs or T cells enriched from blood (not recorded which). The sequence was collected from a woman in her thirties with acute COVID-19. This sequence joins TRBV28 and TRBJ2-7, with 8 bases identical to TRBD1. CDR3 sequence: CASRKDRAPSYEQYF. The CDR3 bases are TGTGCCAGCAGAAAGGACAGGGCGCCTTCCTACGAGCAGTACTTC. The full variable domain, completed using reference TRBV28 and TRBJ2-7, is DVKVTQSSRYLVKRTGEKVFLECVQDMDHENMFWYRQDPGLGLRLIYFSYDVKMKEKGDIPEGYSVSREKKERFSLILESASTNQTSMYLCASRKDRAPSYEQYFGPGTRLTVT.